This T cell receptor (beta chain) was retrieved from a study of T cell repertoires in cytomegalovirus infection. Notes on the study in general: HLA-C-restricted, CMV-specific TCR beta clonotypes were dominant ex vivo. People with CMV and the relevant HLA were identified by cumulative public TCR beta family frequency.

TCRdb reanalysed the reads using MiXCR and keeps one entry per CDR3 protein. The table includes fewer than 350,000 distinct CDR3 sequences, about 17% detected once. The V end was cut by 1 base, the J end by 3 bases, with 10 bases between. Germline-derived CDR1 and CDR2 are MGHRA and YSYEKL. CDR3 length: 14 residues. Remarks on this clonotype: What it recognizes is unknown.

This clonotype originated in a human donor in good health (CMV status not recorded). Some clones in this sample may be carry-over from other donors' samples. The genes are TRBV4-1 and TRBJ2-7; D gene uncertain. Sequencing used PBMCs. CDR3 DNA sequence: TGCGCCAGCAGCCAAGTGAAGGGCGACTACGAGCAGTACTTC. It yields the protein CASSQVKGDYEQYF.